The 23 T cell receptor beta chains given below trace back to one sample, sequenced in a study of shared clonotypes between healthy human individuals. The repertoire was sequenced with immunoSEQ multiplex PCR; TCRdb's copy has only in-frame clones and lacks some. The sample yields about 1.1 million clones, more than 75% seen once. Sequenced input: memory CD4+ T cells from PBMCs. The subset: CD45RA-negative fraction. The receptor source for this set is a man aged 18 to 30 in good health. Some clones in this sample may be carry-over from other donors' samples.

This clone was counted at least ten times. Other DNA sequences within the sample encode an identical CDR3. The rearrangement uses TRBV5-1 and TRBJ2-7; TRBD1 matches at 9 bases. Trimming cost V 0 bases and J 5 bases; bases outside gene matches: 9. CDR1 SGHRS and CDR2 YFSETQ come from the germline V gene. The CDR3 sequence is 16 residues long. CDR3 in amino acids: CASSLEPPDRGHEQYF. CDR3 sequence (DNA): TGCGCCAGCAGCTTGGAACCACCGGACAGGGGCCACGAGCAGTACTTC.

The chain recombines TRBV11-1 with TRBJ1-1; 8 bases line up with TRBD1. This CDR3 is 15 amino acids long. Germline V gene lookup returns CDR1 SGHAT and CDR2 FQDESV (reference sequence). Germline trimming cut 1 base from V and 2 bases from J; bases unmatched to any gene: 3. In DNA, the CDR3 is TGTGCCAGCAGCTTAGGGCCAGGGGGCAACACTGAAGCTTTCTTT. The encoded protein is CASSLGPGGNTEAFF.

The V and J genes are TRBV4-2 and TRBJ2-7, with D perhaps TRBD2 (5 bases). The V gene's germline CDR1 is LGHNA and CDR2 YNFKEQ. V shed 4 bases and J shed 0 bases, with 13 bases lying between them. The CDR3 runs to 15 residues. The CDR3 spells CASSPRGRASYEQYF. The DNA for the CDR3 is TGTGCCAGCAGCCCCCGGGGAAGGGCCTCCTACGAGCAGTACTTC.

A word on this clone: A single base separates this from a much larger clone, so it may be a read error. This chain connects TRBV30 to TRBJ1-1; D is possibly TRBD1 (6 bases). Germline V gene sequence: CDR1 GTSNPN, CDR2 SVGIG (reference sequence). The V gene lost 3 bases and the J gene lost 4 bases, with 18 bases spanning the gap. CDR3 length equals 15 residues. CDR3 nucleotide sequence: TGTGCCTGGAGCCTTGGACAGAAAAAGAGCACTGAAGCTTTCTTT. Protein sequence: CAWSLGQKKSTEAFF.

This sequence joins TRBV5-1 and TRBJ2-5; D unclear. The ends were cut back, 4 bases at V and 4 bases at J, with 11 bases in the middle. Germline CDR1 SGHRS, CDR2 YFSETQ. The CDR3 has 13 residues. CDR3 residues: CASSQKPGETQYF. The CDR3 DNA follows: TGCGCCAGCAGCCAGAAGCCAGGAGAGACCCAGTACTTC.

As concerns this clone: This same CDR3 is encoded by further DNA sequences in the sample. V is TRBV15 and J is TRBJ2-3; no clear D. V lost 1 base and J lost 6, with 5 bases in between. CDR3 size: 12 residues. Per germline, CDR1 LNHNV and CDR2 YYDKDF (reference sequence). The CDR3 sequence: CATSRARDTQYF. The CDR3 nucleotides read TGTGCCACCAGCAGAGCGCGGGATACGCAGTATTTT.

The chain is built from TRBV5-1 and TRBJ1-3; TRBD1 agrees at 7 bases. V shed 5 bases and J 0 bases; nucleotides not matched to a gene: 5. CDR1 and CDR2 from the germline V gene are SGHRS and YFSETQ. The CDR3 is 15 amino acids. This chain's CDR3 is CASSSTGDSGNTIYF. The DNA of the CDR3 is TGCGCCAGCAGTTCTACAGGGGACTCTGGAAACACCATATATTTT.

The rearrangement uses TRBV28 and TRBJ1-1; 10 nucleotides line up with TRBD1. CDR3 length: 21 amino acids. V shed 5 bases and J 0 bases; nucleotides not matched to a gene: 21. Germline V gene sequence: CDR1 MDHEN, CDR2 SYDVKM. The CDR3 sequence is CASSIPAGQGFLIGMNTEAFF. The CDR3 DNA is TGTGCCAGCAGTATCCCGGCGGGACAGGGGTTTTTGATTGGAATGAACACTGAAGCTTTCTTT. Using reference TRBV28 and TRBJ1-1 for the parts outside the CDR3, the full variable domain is DVKVTQSSRYLVKRTGEKVFLECVQDMDHENMFWYRQDPGLGLRLIYFSYDVKMKEKGDIPEGYSVSREKKERFSLILESASTNQTSMYLCASSIPAGQGFLIGMNTEAFFGQGTRLTVV.

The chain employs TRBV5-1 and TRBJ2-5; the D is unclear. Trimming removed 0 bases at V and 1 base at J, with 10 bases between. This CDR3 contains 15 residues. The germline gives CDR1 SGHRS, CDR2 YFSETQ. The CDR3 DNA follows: TGCGCCAGCAGCTTGGCCGTGGGATTCCAAGAGACCCAGTACTTC. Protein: CASSLAVGFQETQYF.

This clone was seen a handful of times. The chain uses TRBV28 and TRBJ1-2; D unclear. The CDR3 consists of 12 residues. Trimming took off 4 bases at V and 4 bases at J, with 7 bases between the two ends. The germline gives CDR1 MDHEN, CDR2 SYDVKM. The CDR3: CASSWASYGYTF. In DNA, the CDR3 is TGTGCCAGCAGTTGGGCGAGCTATGGCTACACCTTC.

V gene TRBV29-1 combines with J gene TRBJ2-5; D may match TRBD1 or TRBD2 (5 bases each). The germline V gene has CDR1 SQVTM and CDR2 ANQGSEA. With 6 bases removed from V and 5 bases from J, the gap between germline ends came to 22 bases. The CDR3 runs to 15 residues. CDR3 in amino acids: CSVPTGTSRVETQYF. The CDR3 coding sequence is TGCAGCGTACCTACGGGGACCTCACGGGTCGAGACCCAGTACTTC.

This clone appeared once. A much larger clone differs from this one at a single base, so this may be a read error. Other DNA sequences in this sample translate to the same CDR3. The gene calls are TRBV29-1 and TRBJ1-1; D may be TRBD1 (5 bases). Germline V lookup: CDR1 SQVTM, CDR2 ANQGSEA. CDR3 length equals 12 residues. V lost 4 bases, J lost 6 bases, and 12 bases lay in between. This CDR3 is CSVGDGLAEAFF. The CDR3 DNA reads TGCAGCGTTGGGGACGGCCTGGCTGAAGCTTTCTTT. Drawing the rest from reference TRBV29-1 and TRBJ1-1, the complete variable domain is SAVISQKPSRDICQRGTSLTIQCQVDSQVTMMFWYRQQPGQSLTLIATANQGSEATYESGFVIDKFPISRPNLTFSTLTVSNMSPEDSSIYLCSVGDGLAEAFFGQGTRLTVV.

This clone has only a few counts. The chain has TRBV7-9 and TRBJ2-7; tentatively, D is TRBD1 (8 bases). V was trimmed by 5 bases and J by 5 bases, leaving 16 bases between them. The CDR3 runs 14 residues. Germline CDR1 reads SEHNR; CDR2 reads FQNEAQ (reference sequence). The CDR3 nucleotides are TGTGCCAGCAGCCTCCGGACAGGGAGGGACGAGCAGTACTTC. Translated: CASSLRTGRDEQYF.

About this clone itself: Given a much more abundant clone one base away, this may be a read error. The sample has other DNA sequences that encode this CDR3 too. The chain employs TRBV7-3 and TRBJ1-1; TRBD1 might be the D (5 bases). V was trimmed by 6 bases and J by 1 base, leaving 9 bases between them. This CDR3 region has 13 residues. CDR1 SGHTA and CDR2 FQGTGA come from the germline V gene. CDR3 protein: CASSRQPNTEAFF. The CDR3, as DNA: TGTGCCAGCAGTCGACAGCCGAACACTGAAGCTTTCTTT.

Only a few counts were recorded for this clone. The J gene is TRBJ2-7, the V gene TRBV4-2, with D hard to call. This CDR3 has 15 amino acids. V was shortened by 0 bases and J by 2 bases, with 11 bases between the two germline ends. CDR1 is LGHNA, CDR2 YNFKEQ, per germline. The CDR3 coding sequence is TGTGCCAGCAGCCAAGATAAATCTGGCCCCTACGAGCAGTACTTC. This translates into CASSQDKSGPYEQYF.

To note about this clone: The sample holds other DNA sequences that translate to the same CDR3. CDR3 sequence (DNA): TGTGCCAGCAGCCCTCGACAGGCTGCTAATGAAAAACTGTTTTTT. Encoded protein: CASSPRQAANEKLFF. This rearrangement joins TRBV7-2 to TRBJ1-4; the D gene is possibly TRBD1 (6 bases). The V and J ends lost 5 bases and 3 bases respectively, with 13 bases between them. CDR3 length equals 15 residues. The germline CDR1 and CDR2 sequences are SGHTA and FQGNSA.

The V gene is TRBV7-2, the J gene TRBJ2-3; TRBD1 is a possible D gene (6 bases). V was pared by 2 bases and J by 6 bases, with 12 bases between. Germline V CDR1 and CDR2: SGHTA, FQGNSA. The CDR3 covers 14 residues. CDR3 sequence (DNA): TGTGCCAGCAGCTTAAGACAGGTCGCGGATACGCAGTATTTT. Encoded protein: CASSLRQVADTQYF.

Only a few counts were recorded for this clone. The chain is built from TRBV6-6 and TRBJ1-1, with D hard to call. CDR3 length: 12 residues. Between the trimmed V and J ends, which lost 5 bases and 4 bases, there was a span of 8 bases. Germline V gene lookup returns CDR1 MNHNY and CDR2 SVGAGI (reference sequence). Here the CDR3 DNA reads TGTGCCAGCAGTACCCCGGGCACTGAAGCTTTCTTT. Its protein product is CASSTPGTEAFF.

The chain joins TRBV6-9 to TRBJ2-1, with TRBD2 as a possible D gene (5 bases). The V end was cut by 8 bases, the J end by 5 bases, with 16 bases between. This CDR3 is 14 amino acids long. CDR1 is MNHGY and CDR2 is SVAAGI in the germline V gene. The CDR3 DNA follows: TGTGCCAGCCCTGTTGGGGAGATCGACAATGAGCAGTTCTTC. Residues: CASPVGEIDNEQFF.

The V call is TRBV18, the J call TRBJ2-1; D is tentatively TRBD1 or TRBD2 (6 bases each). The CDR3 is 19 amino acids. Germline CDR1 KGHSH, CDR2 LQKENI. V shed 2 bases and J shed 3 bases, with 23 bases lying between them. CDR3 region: CASSPRDLGGSEFYNEQFF. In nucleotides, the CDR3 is TGTGCCAGCTCACCAAGGGACCTAGGGGGGAGTGAGTTCTACAATGAGCAGTTCTTC.

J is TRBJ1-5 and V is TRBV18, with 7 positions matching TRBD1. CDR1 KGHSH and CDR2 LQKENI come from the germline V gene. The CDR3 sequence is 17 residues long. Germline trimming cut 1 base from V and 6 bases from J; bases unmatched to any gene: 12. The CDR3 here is CASSPQTGQGTRQPQHF. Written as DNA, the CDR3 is TGTGCCAGCTCACCACAGACAGGGCAGGGGACTCGTCAGCCCCAGCATTTT.

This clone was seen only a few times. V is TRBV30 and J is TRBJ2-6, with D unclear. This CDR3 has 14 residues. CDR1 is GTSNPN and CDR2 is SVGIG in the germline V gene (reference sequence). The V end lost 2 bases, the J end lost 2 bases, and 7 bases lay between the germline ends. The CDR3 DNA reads TGTGCCTGGAGTAGGTTGGCTGGGGCCAACGTCCTGACTTTC. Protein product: CAWSRLAGANVLTF.

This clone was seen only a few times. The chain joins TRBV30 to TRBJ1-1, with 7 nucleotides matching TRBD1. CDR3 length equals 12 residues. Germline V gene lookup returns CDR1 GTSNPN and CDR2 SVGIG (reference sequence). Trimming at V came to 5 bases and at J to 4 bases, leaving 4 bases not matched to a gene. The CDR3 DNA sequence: TGTGCCTGGTCCACAGGGGCCACTGAAGCTTTCTTT. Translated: CAWSTGATEAFF.